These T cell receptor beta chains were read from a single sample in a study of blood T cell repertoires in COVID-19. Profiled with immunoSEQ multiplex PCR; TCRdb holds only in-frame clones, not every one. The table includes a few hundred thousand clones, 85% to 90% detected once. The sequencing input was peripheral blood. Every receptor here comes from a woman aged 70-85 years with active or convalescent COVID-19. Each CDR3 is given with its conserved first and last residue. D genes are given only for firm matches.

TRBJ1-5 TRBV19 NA TGTGCCAGTATCTCACAGGTTTATAGCAATCAGCCCCAGCATTTT CASISQVYSNQPQHF
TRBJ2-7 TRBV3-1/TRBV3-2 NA TGTGCCAGCAGCCAAGGTCTGGGCACCTACGAGCAGTACTTC CASSQGLGTYEQYF
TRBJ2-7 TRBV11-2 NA TGTGCCAGCAGCTTAGGGGGGCCCTACGAGCAGTACTTC CASSLGGPYEQYF
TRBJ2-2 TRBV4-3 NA TGCGCCAGCAGCCAAGATTTTGCAGGGTGGGACACCGGGGAGCTGTTTTTT CASSQDFAGWDTGELFF
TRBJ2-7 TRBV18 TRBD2 TGTGCCAGCTCACCTGGAAGGACTAGCTCTTACGAGCAGTACTTC CASSPGRTSSYEQYF
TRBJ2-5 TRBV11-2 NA TGTGCCAGCAGCTTAGTTCGAGAGACCCAGTACTTC CASSLVRETQYF
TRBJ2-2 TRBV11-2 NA TGTGCCAGCAGCCCGGCTCTGAGAGGGGGGAACACCGGGGAGCTGTTTTTT CASSPALRGGNTGELFF
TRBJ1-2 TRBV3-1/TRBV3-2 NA TGTGCCAGCAGCCAGGCCGGGACAAACTATGGCTACACCTTC CASSQAGTNYGYTF
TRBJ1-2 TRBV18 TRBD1 TGTGCCAGCTCAATGGGACAGGGAAATGGCTACACCTTC CASSMGQGNGYTF
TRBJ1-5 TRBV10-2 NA TGCGCCAGCAGTGAAGTGGAGGGAAGGCAGCCCCAGCATTTT CASSEVEGRQPQHF